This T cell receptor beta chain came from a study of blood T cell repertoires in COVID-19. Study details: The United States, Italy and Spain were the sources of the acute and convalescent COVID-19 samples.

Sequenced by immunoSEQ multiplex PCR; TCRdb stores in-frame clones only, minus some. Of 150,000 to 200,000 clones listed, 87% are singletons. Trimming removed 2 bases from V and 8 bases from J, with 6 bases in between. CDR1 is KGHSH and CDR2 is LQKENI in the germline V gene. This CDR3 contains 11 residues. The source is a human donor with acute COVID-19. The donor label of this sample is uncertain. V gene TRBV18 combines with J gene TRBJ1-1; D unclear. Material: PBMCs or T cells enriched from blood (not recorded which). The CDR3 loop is CASSPKEEAFF. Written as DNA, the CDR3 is TGTGCCAGCTCACCAAAGGAGGAAGCTTTCTTT.